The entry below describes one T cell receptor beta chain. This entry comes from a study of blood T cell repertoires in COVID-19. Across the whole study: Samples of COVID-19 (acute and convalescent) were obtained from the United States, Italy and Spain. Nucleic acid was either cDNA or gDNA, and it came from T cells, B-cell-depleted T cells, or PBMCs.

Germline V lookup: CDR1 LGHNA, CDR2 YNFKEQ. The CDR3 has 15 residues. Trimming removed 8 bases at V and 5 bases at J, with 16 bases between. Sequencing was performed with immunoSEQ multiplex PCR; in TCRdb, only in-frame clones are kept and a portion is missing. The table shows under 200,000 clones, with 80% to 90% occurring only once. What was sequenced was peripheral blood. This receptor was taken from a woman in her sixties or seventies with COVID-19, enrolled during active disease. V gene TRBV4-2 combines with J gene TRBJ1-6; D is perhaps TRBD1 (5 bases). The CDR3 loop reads CASHFQQDDNSPLHF. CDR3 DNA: TGTGCCAGCCATTTCCAACAGGATGATAATTCACCCCTCCACTTT.